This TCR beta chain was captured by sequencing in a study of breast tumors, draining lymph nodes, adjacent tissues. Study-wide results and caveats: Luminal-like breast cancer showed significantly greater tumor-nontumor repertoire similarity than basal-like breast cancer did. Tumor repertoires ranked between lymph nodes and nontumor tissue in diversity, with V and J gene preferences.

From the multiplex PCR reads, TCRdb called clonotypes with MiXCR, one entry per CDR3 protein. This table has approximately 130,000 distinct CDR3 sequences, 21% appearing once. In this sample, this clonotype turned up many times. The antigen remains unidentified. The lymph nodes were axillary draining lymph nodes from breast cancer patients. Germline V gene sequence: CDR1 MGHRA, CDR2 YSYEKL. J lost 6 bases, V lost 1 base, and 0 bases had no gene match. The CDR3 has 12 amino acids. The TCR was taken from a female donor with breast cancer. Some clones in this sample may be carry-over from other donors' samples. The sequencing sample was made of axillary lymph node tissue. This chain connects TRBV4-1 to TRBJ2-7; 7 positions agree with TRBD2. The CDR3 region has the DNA TGCGCCAGCAGCCAAGGGGGGGGCGAGCAGTACTTC. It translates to CASSQGGGEQYF.